This T cell receptor beta chain was retrieved from a study of response to subunit inactivated influenza vaccine. TCRdb itself ran the RT-PCR reads through MiXCR, one entry per CDR3 protein. The sample consists of 650,000 to 800,000 distinct CDR3 sequences, about 14% of them appearing once. Trimming left V 0 bases short and J 4 bases short, with 11 bases between. CDR1 is LGHDT and CDR2 is YNNKEL in the germline V gene (reference sequence). The CDR3 sequence is 15 residues long. Here the sequenced sample was PBMCs from blood, taken approximately 15 days before vaccination. The rearrangement uses TRBV3-1 and TRBJ2-3; D uncertain. This TCR derives from a man aged 50-59 years who received an inactivated influenza vaccine. The CDR3 spells CASSQDPSVADTQYF. DNA of the CDR3: TGTGCCAGCAGCCAAGACCCCTCGGTGGCAGATACGCAGTATTTT.